The 21 T cell receptor beta chains listed next were all sequenced from one sample in a study of cytomegalovirus exposure and HLA in healthy donors. Researchers ran the PCR with 60 Vbeta and 13 Jbeta primers. Here immunoSEQ multiplex PCR was the method, and the copy in TCRdb shows in-frame clones only, minus some. The table lists around 130,000 clones, over 75% of them singletons. Sequencing was carried out using PBMCs. The receptors here all came from a woman aged 18-29 years in good health and CMV-seronegative.

This clone came up a few times. The rearrangement links TRBV19 to TRBJ2-1; 7 bases match TRBD2. Germline V gene data show CDR1 as LNHDA and CDR2 as SQIVND (reference sequence). Unmatched junction bases numbered 3, after V lost 6 bases and J lost 7 bases. CDR3 length: 12 residues. The CDR3 nucleotides are TGTGCCAGTAGCGCGGGGGTGAATGAGCAGTTCTTC. This encodes CASSAGVNEQFF.

V usage is TRBV5-6 and J usage is TRBJ2-4; the match to TRBD2 covers 13 bases. This CDR3 spans 18 amino acids. Germline CDR1 and CDR2: SGHDT and YYEEEE. The trim removed 3 bases at V and 3 bases at J, leaving 9 bases unmatched. The CDR3 loop reads CASSSTTSGRLGKNIQYF. DNA of the CDR3: TGTGCCAGCAGCTCGACGACTAGCGGGAGGTTGGGCAAAAACATTCAGTACTTC.

V gene TRBV19 combines with J gene TRBJ1-2, with 7 bases aligning to TRBD1. V lost 8 bases, J lost 4 bases, and 7 bases stayed unmatched. The CDR3 runs 13 residues. Germline values: CDR1 LNHDA, CDR2 SQIVND (reference sequence). The CDR3 loop reads CASAETGRYGYTF. The CDR3 DNA sequence: TGTGCCAGTGCGGAGACAGGGCGCTATGGCTACACCTTC. Using reference TRBV19 and TRBJ1-2 for the parts outside the CDR3, the full variable domain is DGGITQSPKYLFRKEGQNVTLSCEQNLNHDAMYWYRQDPGQGLRLIYYSQIVNDFQKGDIAEGYSVSREKKESFPLTVTSAQKNPTAFYLCASAETGRYGYTFGSGTRLTVV.

The chain combines TRBV10-3 with TRBJ2-5; D is unclear. The DNA end is more similar to TRBJ2-7, so the J call may be wrong. CDR3 length: 13 amino acids. The germline CDR1 and CDR2 sequences are ENHRY and SYGVKD. The CDR3 DNA reads TGTGCCATCAGTCCCTTAAGCGTTGACGAGCAGTACTTC. It translates to CAISPLSVDEQYF.

This clone was found a few times. The V call is TRBV14, the J call TRBJ2-5; weak D call: TRBD2 (6 bases). The CDR3 loop spans 11 amino acids. V was clipped by 6 bases and J by 5 bases, with 7 bases between them. Germline CDR1 is SGHDN and CDR2 is FVKESK. CDR3 DNA sequence: TGTGCCAGCAGTCGGGGGGAGACCCAGTACTTC. Translating gives CASSRGETQYF.

This chain links TRBV5-1 with TRBJ2-7; D might be TRBD1 (5 bases). The CDR3 covers 16 residues. Per germline, CDR1 SGHRS and CDR2 YFSETQ. Trimming removed 0 bases at V and 7 bases at J, with 20 bases between. The CDR3 sequence is CASSLALDNRGEEQYF. DNA for the CDR3: TGCGCCAGCAGCTTGGCCCTGGACAATAGAGGAGAAGAGCAGTACTTC.

The chain recombines TRBV30 with TRBJ1-1; D is unclear. V lost 2 bases and J 0 bases, leaving 25 bases between the germline ends. Germline V gene sequence: CDR1 GTSNPN, CDR2 SVGIG (reference sequence). The CDR3 has 19 residues. CDR3 nucleotides: TGTGCCTGGAGTCCCCGATTATCCCCTAGCTCATCCATGAACACTGAAGCTTTCTTT. The encoded protein is CAWSPRLSPSSSMNTEAFF.

The rearrangement uses TRBV27 and TRBJ1-2; TRBD1 matches 8 bases. The germline CDR1 and CDR2 sequences are MNHEY and SMNVEV (reference sequence). The CDR3 contains 13 residues. V lost 6 bases, J lost 6 bases, and 6 bases stayed unmatched. CDR3 in amino acids: CASSFGQGNGYTF. The DNA of the CDR3 is TGTGCCAGCAGCTTCGGACAGGGCAATGGCTACACCTTC.

The rearrangement uses TRBV2 and TRBJ2-5, with 8 bases identical to TRBD1. CDR3 length: 14 residues. Germline CDR1 is SNHLY and CDR2 is FYNNEI. Germline trimming cut 7 bases from V and 0 bases from J; bases unmatched to any gene: 4. This CDR3 reads CASKIQGDQETQYF. The DNA for the CDR3 is TGTGCCAGCAAGATACAGGGGGACCAAGAGACCCAGTACTTC.

This clone was recorded a few times. This chain links TRBV6-5 with TRBJ2-7, with D possibly matching TRBD1 (5 bases). V was shortened by 0 bases and J by 1 base, with 10 bases between the two germline ends. Germline CDR1 MNHEY, CDR2 SVGAGI. This CDR3 region has 15 residues. Here the CDR3 DNA reads TGTGCCAGCAGTTACTCGGCAGGGTCTTCCTACGAGCAGTACTTC. Protein: CASSYSAGSSYEQYF.

This sequence joins TRBV2 and TRBJ1-1; 8 bases are shared with TRBD1. The CDR3 totals 14 residues. Germline V gene sequence: CDR1 SNHLY, CDR2 FYNNEI. V trimming: 4 bases; J trimming: 5 bases; junction bases outside the gene matches: 6. The CDR3 coding sequence is TGTGCCAGCAGTGCCGGACAGGGCTGGACTGAAGCTTTCTTT. It codes for CASSAGQGWTEAFF.

This clone was recorded only once. The chain is built from TRBV5-4 and TRBJ1-6; TRBD1 might be the D (5 bases). Germline CDR1 is SGHNT and CDR2 is YYREEE (reference sequence). This CDR3 is 17 amino acids long. Trimming shortened V by 5 bases and J by 0 bases, and 15 bases separated the two germline ends. The CDR3 sequence: CASSRDFESSYNSPLHF. As DNA, the CDR3 is TGTGCCAGCAGTCGGGACTTCGAAAGCTCCTATAATTCACCCCTCCACTTT.

This chain connects TRBV5-6 to TRBJ1-2; tentatively, D is TRBD1 (6 bases). From germline, CDR1 is SGHDT and CDR2 YYEEEE. CDR3 length: 15 amino acids. V was cut by 5 bases and J by 2 bases, with 16 bases left in between. CDR3 bases: TGTGCCAGCAGTCCTAGGGGGGGAAGAAACTATGGCTACACCTTC. Its protein is CASSPRGGRNYGYTF.

This clone has more than one count but fewer than ten. CDR3 bases: TGTGCCAGCAGTTACGCTGGGGGACAGTCGAGTTATGGCTACACCTTC. Translating gives CASSYAGGQSSYGYTF. This chain uses TRBV6-6 with TRBJ1-2; TRBD1 matches at 7 bases. The CDR3 sequence is 16 residues long. V was pared by 2 bases and J by 5 bases, with 11 bases of the junction left unmatched. Germline lookup yields CDR1 MNHNY and CDR2 SVGAGI (reference sequence).

This clone was seen a single time. This chain links TRBV11-3 with TRBJ2-3; a weak D match, TRBD1 (6 bases). Germline CDR1 reads SGHNT; CDR2 reads YENEEA. The CDR3 totals 15 residues. The ends were cut back, 5 bases at V and 3 bases at J, with 15 bases in the middle. The CDR3 spells CASSHRTEETDTQYF. The CDR3 DNA follows: TGTGCCAGCAGCCACCGGACAGAAGAGACAGATACGCAGTATTTT.

The chain has TRBV2 and TRBJ1-1; TRBD1 matches 10 bases. CDR3 length: 14 amino acids. Germline values: CDR1 SNHLY, CDR2 FYNNEI. V gave up 6 bases and J gave up 4 bases; unmatched junction bases: 5. The CDR3: CASSAWTGGTEAFF. The CDR3 coding sequence is TGTGCCAGCAGCGCCTGGACAGGGGGCACTGAAGCTTTCTTT.

This chain joins TRBV29-1 and TRBJ1-2, with TRBD1 matching over 7 bases. V shed 6 bases, J shed 3 bases, and the junction held 13 bases outside the gene matches. Looked up from germline, CDR1 is SQVTM and CDR2 is ANQGSEA. This CDR3 spans 15 amino acids. The CDR3 bases are TGCAGCGTACTAAAAAGGTTAGGACAGGACTATGGCTACACCTTC. This codes for CSVLKRLGQDYGYTF.

This rearrangement joins TRBV15 to TRBJ1-2; D not certain. V was clipped by 0 bases and J by 4 bases, with 6 bases between them. The germline gives CDR1 LNHNV, CDR2 YYDKDF (reference sequence). CDR3 size: 13 residues. The CDR3 reads CATSRDSSYGYTF. The CDR3 nucleotides read TGTGCCACCAGCAGAGATAGCAGCTATGGCTACACCTTC. Full variable domain (missing parts from reference TRBV15 and TRBJ1-2): DAMVIQNPRYQVTQFGKPVTLSCSQTLNHNVMYWYQQKSSQAPKLLFHYYDKDFNNEADTPDNFQSRRPNTSFCFLDIRSPGLGDTAMYLCATSRDSSYGYTFGSGTRLTVV.

The V call is TRBV18, the J call TRBJ1-1, with a weak D call TRBD1 (6 bases). Germline loops: CDR1 KGHSH, CDR2 LQKENI. The CDR3 has 15 amino acids. V dropped 3 bases and J dropped 5 bases, with 16 bases sitting between them. For the CDR3, the DNA is TGTGCCAGCTCACCGTCCAGGGGATTAGTTACTGAAGCTTTCTTT. Its translation: CASSPSRGLVTEAFF.

This chain links TRBV4-2 with TRBJ1-2, with no clear D. The CDR3 loop spans 14 amino acids. Trimming took 0 bases from V and 5 from J, leaving 10 bases between them. Germline CDR1 reads LGHNA; CDR2 reads YNFKEQ. The CDR3 here is CASSQERDRYGYTF. Here the CDR3 DNA reads TGTGCCAGCAGCCAAGAGAGGGATCGGTATGGCTACACCTTC.

The chain couples TRBV7-2 to TRBJ2-5, with 8 bases that match TRBD1. The CDR3 runs to 13 residues. Germline V gives CDR1 SGHTA, CDR2 FQGNSA. Trimming took 5 bases from V and 5 from J; bases not matched to a gene: 4. Here the CDR3 reads CASSPRTGETQYF. Here the CDR3 DNA reads TGTGCCAGCAGCCCCCGGACAGGGGAGACCCAGTACTTC.